This is a list of T cell receptor beta chains from one sample in a study of PD-L1 blockade in urothelial cancer. TCRdb's copy holds only in-frame clones and misses some; the assay was immunoSEQ multiplex PCR. The table lists around 70,000 clones, about four fifths of them singletons. The sequencing here drew on PBMCs, taken around atezolizumab (anti-PD-L1) treatment. These TCRs come from a woman between 70 and 85 years old with urothelial cancer. The CDR3 runs from the conserved cysteine through the conserved F or W. The D gene is left open where the match is weak. The size entry is marked missing in some rows and otherwise reads once, few, many or a size class.

TGTGCCTTAGAGCGACAGGGCCACGAGCAGTACTTC	CALERQGHEQYF	TRBD1	few	TRBV30	TRBJ2-7
TGTGCCAGCCAGGGCGCGCACTACAATGAGCAGTTCTTC	CASQGAHYNEQFF	.	.	TRBV19	TRBJ2-1
TGTGCCAGTAGTACCCGACAGCGGGGAGCCAACGTCCTGACTTTC	CASSTRQRGANVLTF	TRBD2	.	TRBV19	TRBJ2-6
TGCGCCAGCAGCCAAGGGATGACTAGCGGGGAACGAAAGACCCAGTACTTC	CASSQGMTSGERKTQYF	TRBD2	.	TRBV4-1	TRBJ2-5
TGTGCCAGCAGCCAAGGGGCGTCCTACAATGAGCAGTTCTTC	CASSQGASYNEQFF	.	.	TRBV4-2	TRBJ2-1
TGTGCCAGCAGACGATCCGGGACTAGCGTCTACAATGAGCAGTTCTTC	CASRRSGTSVYNEQFF	TRBD2	.	TRBV6-6	TRBJ2-1
TGTGCCAGCAGCCTAAAATCACCGATGGCGGGGGGCGTGGGCACCGGGGAGCTGTTTTTT	CASSLKSPMAGGVGTGELFF	TRBD2	.	TRBV7-8	TRBJ2-2
TGTGCCAGCTCCCCGGGGGAGGGGAACTACGGCTACACCTTC	CASSPGEGNYGYTF	.	.	TRBV18	TRBJ1-2
TGTGCCTTACGAAGGGGGCGCGGGGAGACCCAGTACTTC	CALRRGRGETQYF	TRBD1	.	TRBV11-3	TRBJ2-5
TGTGCCAGCAGTCCCCAACAGGGGGCCGGTGAAAAACTGTTTTTT	CASSPQQGAGEKLFF	TRBD1	.	TRBV28	TRBJ1-4